The 18 T cell receptor beta chains below come from one sample, sequenced in a study of blood T cell repertoires in COVID-19. Profiling relied on immunoSEQ multiplex PCR, and the TCRdb table lists in-frame clones only, not all of them. The sample holds more than 35,000 clones, approximately 90% seen once. Sample: peripheral blood. These receptors all come from a man aged 25 to 45 with active or convalescent COVID-19.

This chain uses TRBV11-2 with TRBJ1-1; unclear D gene. V was cut by 6 bases and J by 0 bases, with 8 bases left in between. Germline V gives CDR1 SGHAT, CDR2 FQNNGV. The CDR3 spans 13 residues. The CDR3 protein is CASREQMNTEAFF. DNA of the CDR3: TGTGCCAGCAGGGAACAGATGAACACTGAAGCTTTCTTT. Based on the CDR3 plus reference TRBV11-2 and TRBJ1-1, the full variable domain is EAGVAQSPRYKIIEKRQSVAFWCNPISGHATLYWYQQILGQGPKLLIQFQNNGVVDDSQLPKDRFSAERLKGVDSTLKIQPAKLEDSAVYLCASREQMNTEAFFGQGTRLTVV.

The chain uses TRBV24-1 and TRBJ2-5; 7 positions agree with TRBD2. CDR1 is KGHDR, CDR2 SFDVKD, per germline. This CDR3 spans 15 amino acids. The trim removed 10 bases at V and 2 bases at J, leaving 12 bases unmatched. The CDR3 nucleotides read TGTGCCACGAAAGGACTAGAGATTACACAAGAGACCCAGTACTTC. Amino acid sequence: CATKGLEITQETQYF.

This chain links TRBV19 with TRBJ1-5; D is uncertain. Germline CDR1 reads LNHDA; CDR2 reads SQIVND (reference sequence). The V end lost 2 bases, the J end lost 11 bases, and 10 bases lay between the germline ends. CDR3 length: 12 residues. In DNA, the CDR3 is TGTGCCAGTAGTATAACCGGGTCGGCCCAGCATTTT. Translating gives CASSITGSAQHF.

This chain uses TRBV5-1 with TRBJ2-1; weak D call: TRBD2 (5 bases). There are 15 residues in the CDR3. The germline CDR1 and CDR2 sequences are SGHRS and YFSETQ. The germline V and J ends were trimmed by 3 bases and 6 bases, with 16 bases remaining between them. The CDR3 nucleotides are TGCGCCAGCAGCTCGGATGGACTTCCCGTCAATGAGCAGTTCTTC. The encoded protein is CASSSDGLPVNEQFF.

The V gene is TRBV6-5, the J gene TRBJ1-6, with D maybe TRBD1 (5 bases). This CDR3 is 15 amino acids long. CDR1 MNHEY and CDR2 SVGAGI come from the germline V gene. V dropped 5 bases and J dropped 9 bases, with 17 bases sitting between them. The CDR3, as DNA: TGTGCCAGCAGTATGCCCGGGGGACTGAGTTCACCCCTCCACTTT. This translates into CASSMPGGLSSPLHF.

The chain carries TRBV25-1 and TRBJ1-2; D perhaps matches TRBD1 (5 bases). This CDR3 is 15 amino acids long. V lost 4 bases and J lost 7, with 19 bases in between. The V gene's germline CDR1 is MGHDK and CDR2 SYGVNS. The CDR3, as DNA: TGTGCCAGCAGTGGGGCTGGCGCAGGGAGGGGTGGCTACACCTTC. Translated, it gives CASSGAGAGRGGYTF.

The CDR3 sequence is CASTDRRIINSPLHF. In DNA form, the CDR3 reads TGTGCCAGTACCGATAGGCGGATAATAAATTCACCCCTCCACTTT. The J gene is TRBJ1-6, the V gene TRBV19; D remains unclear. The V end was cut by 7 bases, the J end by 7 bases, with 17 bases between. This CDR3 has 15 residues. Germline lookup yields CDR1 LNHDA and CDR2 SQIVND (reference sequence).

J is TRBJ2-3 and V is TRBV7-2; TRBD2 agrees at 8 bases. The CDR3 is 16 amino acids. J was trimmed by 9 bases and V by 2 bases; bases with no gene match: 13. The germline V gene has CDR1 SGHTA and CDR2 FQGNSA. The CDR3 reads CASSLNSGTSGATQYF. For the CDR3, the DNA is TGTGCCAGCAGCTTAAATTCCGGGACTAGTGGCGCGACGCAGTATTTT. The entire variable domain, with the rest obtained from reference TRBV7-2 and TRBJ2-3, is as follows: GAGVSQSPSNKVTEKGKDVELRCDPISGHTALYWYRQSLGQGLEFLIYFQGNSAPDKSGLPSDRFSAERTGGSVSTLTIQRTQQEDSAVYLCASSLNSGTSGATQYFGPGTRLTVL.

The genes are TRBV20-1 and TRBJ1-1; TRBD1 matches at 12 bases. The CDR3 is 16 residues long. Per the germline V gene, CDR1 is DFQATT and CDR2 is SNEGSKA (reference sequence). V shed 3 bases, J shed 6 bases, and the junction held 11 bases outside the gene matches. The CDR3 nucleotides read TGCAGTGCTAGTGGGGGGACAGGGGGCCCATGGGCTGAAGCTTTCTTT. It encodes CSASGGTGGPWAEAFF.

The V call is TRBV2, the J call TRBJ2-5, with TRBD2 as a possible D gene (7 bases). V was clipped by 2 bases and J by 4 bases, with 17 bases between them. In germline, CDR1 is SNHLY, CDR2 FYNNEI. The CDR3 covers 16 residues. CDR3 loop: CASSEFIGGRGETQYF. CDR3 nucleotides: TGTGCCAGCAGTGAATTTATCGGGGGGCGCGGAGAGACCCAGTACTTC.

The rearrangement uses TRBV2 and TRBJ2-5; possible D gene TRBD1, 5 bases. CDR1 is SNHLY and CDR2 is FYNNEI in the germline V gene. Between the trimmed V and J ends, which lost 3 bases and 5 bases, there was a span of 13 bases. CDR3 length: 14 residues. The CDR3 DNA sequence: TGTGCCAGCAGTGACAGCAGGGTCTCGGAGACCCAGTACTTC. Translating gives CASSDSRVSETQYF.

This chain links TRBV6-5 with TRBJ2-3; 7 bases fit TRBD1. CDR1 and CDR2 (germline): MNHEY, SVGAGI. CDR3 length equals 15 residues. J was trimmed by 2 bases and V by 3 bases; bases with no gene match: 5. CDR3 DNA: TGTGCCAGCAGTTATTGGGACAGACCCACAGATACGCAGTATTTT. The encoded protein is CASSYWDRPTDTQYF.

The V call is TRBV6-5, the J call TRBJ1-2; a weak D match, TRBD1 (6 bases). The CDR3 has 13 amino acids. Deletions cut 5 bases from V and 4 bases from J, with 11 bases between. From germline, CDR1 is MNHEY and CDR2 SVGAGI. The CDR3 spells CASSTRQVYGYTF. The CDR3 nucleotides read TGTGCCAGCAGTACTCGACAGGTCTATGGCTACACCTTC.

The chain is built from TRBV18 and TRBJ1-4; 11 nucleotides agree with TRBD1. Germline values: CDR1 KGHSH, CDR2 LQKENI. The length of the CDR3 is 15 residues. J gave up 6 bases and V 6 bases, and 6 bases lay outside the gene matches. The DNA for the CDR3 is TGTGCCAGCTCGGACAGGGGGCGTGGAGATGAAAAACTGTTTTTT. This sequence encodes CASSDRGRGDEKLFF.

V gene TRBV4-1 combines with J gene TRBJ2-5; maybe TRBD2 (5 bases). The V end was cut by 1 base, the J end by 7 bases, with 19 bases between. The V gene's germline CDR1 is MGHRA and CDR2 YSYEKL. The CDR3 runs 16 residues. CDR3 sequence: CASSQGSGRGSATQYF. DNA of the CDR3: TGCGCCAGCAGCCAAGGGAGTGGACGGGGAAGTGCGACCCAGTACTTC.

The table lists this clone with a count of one. The chain couples TRBV10-1 to TRBJ2-1; unclear D gene. There are 15 residues in the CDR3. Trimming pared 2 bases from V and 1 base from J, leaving 9 bases between. Germline V gene lookup returns CDR1 WNHNN and CDR2 SYGVQD (reference sequence). CDR3 DNA: TGCGCCAGCAGTGAGGCAGGTCTATCCTACAATGAGCAGTTCTTC. It is translated as CASSEAGLSYNEQFF.

This chain uses TRBV27 with TRBJ2-1; 9 bases line up with TRBD2. From germline, CDR1 is MNHEY and CDR2 SMNVEV (reference sequence). The CDR3 extends over 15 amino acids. Losses at the gene ends were 2 bases for V and 8 bases for J; bases not matched to a gene: 7. The CDR3 DNA follows: TGTGCCAGCAGTTTAGCGGGGGGGCTGGATGATGAGCAGTTCTTC. This codes for CASSLAGGLDDEQFF.

The rearrangement joins TRBV6-5 to TRBJ1-4; D not resolved. The V end was cut by 8 bases, the J end by 11 bases, with 15 bases between. There are 12 residues in the CDR3. CDR1 is MNHEY, CDR2 SVGAGI, per germline. CDR3 in DNA: TGTGCCAGCGGCCTGCGGGATTATAAACTGTTTTTT. Translation gives CASGLRDYKLFF.